This entry concerns a single T cell receptor beta chain. Antigen unknown. An end of the junction differs from the germline gene, which may be a read error. Although they were nominally healthy when sampled, donors likely had unrecorded immune exposures. Primers included in the PCR were 60 Vbeta and 13 Jbeta primers. The data were produced by immunoSEQ multiplex PCR, yet TCRdb's version contains in-frame clones alone and is incomplete. There are 200,000 to 250,000 clones in the sample; 83% occur only once, and just over 1.4% lies in the top ten. The entry originates in a study of cytomegalovirus exposure and HLA in healthy donors. General study points: The majority of TCR sequences were rare, yet some public TCRs appeared in many donors. Sequencing depth across donors, presence/absence analyses assumed, was roughly uniform.

The CDR3 runs to 12 residues. Germline V gives CDR1 SEHNR, CDR2 FQNEAQ (reference sequence). The sample taken for sequencing was PBMCs. The chain joins TRBV7-9 to TRBJ1-2; D ambiguous. The TCR comes from a girl aged 5-17 years in good health and CMV-seronegative. CDR3 DNA: TGTTCCAGCGGCGGGCAGTCCTACGGCTACACCTTC. Protein sequence: CSSGGQSYGYTF.